This is a list of T cell receptor beta chains from one sample in a study of shared clonotypes between healthy human individuals. Assay: immunoSEQ multiplex PCR; the TCRdb copy retains only in-frame clones and omits some. Of millions of clones in the sample, 90% to 95% were seen once. The source material was naive CD4+ T cells sorted from blood. These receptors all come from a man between 18 and 35 years old in good health. CDR3s include the opening cysteine and the closing phenylalanine or tryptophan. D genes are given only for firm matches. Clone size, where shown, is once, few, many, or a class for clones that have expanded.

d_gene: NA
abundance: few
v_gene: TRBV6-1
j_gene: TRBJ1-2
CDR3aa: CASSAGVLYGYTF
CDR3nt: TGTGCCAGCAGTGCCGGGGTCCTCTATGGCTACACCTTC

d_gene: TRBD2
abundance: many
v_gene: TRBV15
j_gene: TRBJ2-7
CDR3aa: CATSRPSGRPYEQYF
CDR3nt: TGTGCCACCAGCAGGCCTAGCGGGAGGCCCTACGAGCAGTACTTC

d_gene: TRBD1
abundance: NA
v_gene: TRBV10-1
j_gene: TRBJ2-7
CDR3aa: CARLTGFAYEQYF
CDR3nt: TGCGCCAGACTGACAGGGTTTGCCTACGAGCAGTACTTC

d_gene: NA
abundance: few
v_gene: TRBV30
j_gene: TRBJ1-2
CDR3aa: CAWSPGWTPNYGYTF
CDR3nt: TGTGCCTGGAGTCCCGGTTGGACGCCTAACTATGGCTACACCTTC

d_gene: NA
abundance: NA
v_gene: TRBV4-3
j_gene: TRBJ1-1
CDR3aa: CASSQGNTEAFF
CDR3nt: TGCGCCAGCAGCCAAGGGAACACTGAAGCTTTCTTT

d_gene: NA
abundance: NA
v_gene: TRBV10-3
j_gene: TRBJ2-7
CDR3aa: CAISDGSSYEQYF
CDR3nt: TGTGCCATCAGTGACGGCAGCTCCTACGAGCAGTACTTC

d_gene: NA
abundance: NA
v_gene: TRBV14
j_gene: TRBJ2-2
CDR3aa: CASSQVEITGELFF
CDR3nt: TGTGCCAGCAGCCAAGTTGAGATCACCGGGGAGCTGTTTTTT

d_gene: NA
abundance: NA
v_gene: TRBV7-2
j_gene: TRBJ1-2
CDR3aa: CASSISGQHSGYTF
CDR3nt: TGTGCCAGCAGCATATCGGGACAACACTCTGGCTACACCTTC

d_gene: TRBD1
abundance: NA
v_gene: TRBV30
j_gene: TRBJ1-1
CDR3aa: CAWTHTGGNTEAFF
CDR3nt: TGTGCCTGGACCCATACAGGGGGGAACACTGAAGCTTTCTTT

d_gene: NA
abundance: NA
v_gene: TRBV4-3
j_gene: TRBJ2-7
CDR3aa: CASSQDVGSYEQYF
CDR3nt: TGCGCCAGCAGCCAAGACGTGGGGTCCTACGAGCAGTACTTC

d_gene: NA
abundance: NA
v_gene: TRBV11-1
j_gene: TRBJ2-7
CDR3aa: CASSLAGVGGYEQYF
CDR3nt: TGTGCCAGCAGTCTCGCAGGGGTCGGTGGGTACGAGCAGTACTTC

d_gene: NA
abundance: NA
v_gene: TRBV30
j_gene: TRBJ1-1
CDR3aa: CAWSSILVGNTEAFF
CDR3nt: TGTGCCTGGAGTTCTATACTGGTGGGGAACACTGAAGCTTTCTTT

d_gene: TRBD1
abundance: NA
v_gene: TRBV5-1
j_gene: TRBJ1-6
CDR3aa: CASSPLGGNNSPLHF
CDR3nt: TGCGCCAGCAGCCCCCTAGGGGGCAATAATTCACCCCTCCACTTT

d_gene: NA
abundance: NA
v_gene: TRBV10-1
j_gene: TRBJ2-7
CDR3aa: CASSETPGRSTYEQYF
CDR3nt: TGCGCCAGCAGTGAGACCCCTGGCAGGAGCACCTACGAGCAGTACTTC

d_gene: TRBD1
abundance: NA
v_gene: TRBV30
j_gene: TRBJ2-7
CDR3aa: CAWGDRAHEQYF
CDR3nt: TGTGCCTGGGGGGACAGGGCCCACGAGCAGTACTTC

d_gene: NA
abundance: NA
v_gene: TRBV5-1
j_gene: TRBJ1-1
CDR3aa: CASSLTGRNTEAFF
CDR3nt: TGCGCCAGCAGCTTGACGGGTCGGAACACTGAAGCTTTCTTT

d_gene: NA
abundance: NA
v_gene: TRBV5-4
j_gene: TRBJ2-3
CDR3aa: CASSLGDSTDTQYF
CDR3nt: TGTGCCAGCAGCTTGGGGGACAGCACAGATACGCAGTATTTT

d_gene: NA
abundance: NA
v_gene: TRBV4-2
j_gene: TRBJ2-7
CDR3aa: CASSQDGSGDYEQYF
CDR3nt: TGTGCCAGCAGCCAAGATGGGTCAGGGGACTACGAGCAGTACTTC

d_gene: TRBD1
abundance: NA
v_gene: TRBV5-1
j_gene: TRBJ1-1
CDR3aa: CASSLSDRMNTEAFF
CDR3nt: TGCGCCAGCAGCCTATCGGACAGGATGAACACTGAAGCTTTCTTT